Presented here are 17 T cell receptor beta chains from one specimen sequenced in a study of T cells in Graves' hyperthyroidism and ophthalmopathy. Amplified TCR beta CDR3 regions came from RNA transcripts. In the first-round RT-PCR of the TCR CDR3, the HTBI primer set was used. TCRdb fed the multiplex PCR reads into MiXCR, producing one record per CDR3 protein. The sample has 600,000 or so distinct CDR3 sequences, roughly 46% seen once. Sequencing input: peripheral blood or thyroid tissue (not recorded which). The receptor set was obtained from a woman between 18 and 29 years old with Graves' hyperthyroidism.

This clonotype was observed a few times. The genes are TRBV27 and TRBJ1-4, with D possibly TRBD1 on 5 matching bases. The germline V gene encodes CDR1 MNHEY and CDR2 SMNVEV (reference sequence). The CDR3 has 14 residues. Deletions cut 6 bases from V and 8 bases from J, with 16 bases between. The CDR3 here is CASSPGTQGEKLFF. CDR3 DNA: TGTGCCAGCAGCCCCGGGACCCAAGGGGAAAAACTGTTTTTT.

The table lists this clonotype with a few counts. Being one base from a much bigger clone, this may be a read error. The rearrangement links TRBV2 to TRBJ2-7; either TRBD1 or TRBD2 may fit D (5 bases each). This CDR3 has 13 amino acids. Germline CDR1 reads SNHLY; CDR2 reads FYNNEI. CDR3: CTSRGTVSYEQYF. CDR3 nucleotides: TGTACCAGCAGAGGGACGGTCTCCTACGAGCAGTACTTC.

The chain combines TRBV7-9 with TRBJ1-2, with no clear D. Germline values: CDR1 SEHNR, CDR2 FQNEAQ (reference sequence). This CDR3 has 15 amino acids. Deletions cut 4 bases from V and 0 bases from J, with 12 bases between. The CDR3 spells CASSSIRPSNYGYTF. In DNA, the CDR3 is TGTGCCAGCAGCTCCATTAGGCCGTCTAACTATGGCTACACCTTC. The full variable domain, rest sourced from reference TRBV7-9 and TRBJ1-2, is DTGVSQNPRHKITKRGQNVTFRCDPISEHNRLYWYRQTLGQGPEFLTYFQNEAQLEKSRLLSDRFSAERPKGSFSTLEIQRTEQGDSAMYLCASSSIRPSNYGYTFGSGTRLTVV.

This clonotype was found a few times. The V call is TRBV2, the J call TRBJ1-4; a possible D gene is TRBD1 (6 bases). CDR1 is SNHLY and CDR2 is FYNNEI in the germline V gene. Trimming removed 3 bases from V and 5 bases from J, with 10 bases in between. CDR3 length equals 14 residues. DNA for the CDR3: TGTGCCAGCAGTGACAGGGGAGAAAATGAAAAACTGTTTTTT. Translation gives CASSDRGENEKLFF.

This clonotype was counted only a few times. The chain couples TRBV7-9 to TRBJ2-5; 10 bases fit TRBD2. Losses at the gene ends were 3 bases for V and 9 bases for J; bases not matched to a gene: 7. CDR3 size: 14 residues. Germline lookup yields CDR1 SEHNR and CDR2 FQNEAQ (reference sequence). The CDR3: CASSFLAGGSAQYF. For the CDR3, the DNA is TGTGCCAGCAGCTTCTTAGCGGGAGGTTCGGCCCAGTACTTC.

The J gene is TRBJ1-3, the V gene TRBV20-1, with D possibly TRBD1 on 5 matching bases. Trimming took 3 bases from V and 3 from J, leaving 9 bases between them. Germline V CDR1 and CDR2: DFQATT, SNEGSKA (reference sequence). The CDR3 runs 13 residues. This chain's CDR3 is CSARGLFGNTIYF. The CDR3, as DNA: TGCAGTGCTAGGGGACTTTTTGGAAACACCATATATTTT.

CDR3 residues: CASVDRANTEAFF. CDR3 coding DNA: TGTGCCAGCGTTGACAGGGCGAACACTGAAGCTTTCTTT. The chain uses TRBV25-1 and TRBJ1-1; 7 bases are shared with TRBD1. The CDR3 length is 13 residues. The trim removed 8 bases at V and 1 base at J, leaving 4 bases unmatched. Looked up from germline, CDR1 is MGHDK and CDR2 is SYGVNS.

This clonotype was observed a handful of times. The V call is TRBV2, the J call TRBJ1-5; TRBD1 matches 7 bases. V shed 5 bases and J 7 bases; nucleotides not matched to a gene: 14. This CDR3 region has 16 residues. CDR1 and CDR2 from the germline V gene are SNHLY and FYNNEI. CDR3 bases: TGTGCCAGCAGTTTTTGGCGTGTGCAGGGGGGGCAGCCCCAGCATTTT. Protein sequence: CASSFWRVQGGQPQHF.

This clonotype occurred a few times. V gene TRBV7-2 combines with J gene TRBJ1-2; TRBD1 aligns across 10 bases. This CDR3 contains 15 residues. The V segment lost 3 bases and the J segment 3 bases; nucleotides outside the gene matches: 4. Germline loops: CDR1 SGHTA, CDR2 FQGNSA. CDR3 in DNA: TGTGCCAGCAGCTTGGTGACAGGGGGCGACTATGGCTACACCTTC. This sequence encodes CASSLVTGGDYGYTF.

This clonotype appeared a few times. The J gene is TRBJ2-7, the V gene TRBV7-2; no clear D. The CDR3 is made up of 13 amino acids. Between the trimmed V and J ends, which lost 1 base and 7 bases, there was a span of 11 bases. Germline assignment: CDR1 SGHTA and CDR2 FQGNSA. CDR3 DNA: TGTGCCAGCAGCTTAGATAGGTCAAGGGAGCAGTACTTC. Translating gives CASSLDRSREQYF. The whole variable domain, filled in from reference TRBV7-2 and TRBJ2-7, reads GAGVSQSPSNKVTEKGKDVELRCDPISGHTALYWYRQSLGQGLEFLIYFQGNSAPDKSGLPSDRFSAERTGGSVSTLTIQRTQQEDSAVYLCASSLDRSREQYFGPGTRLTVT.

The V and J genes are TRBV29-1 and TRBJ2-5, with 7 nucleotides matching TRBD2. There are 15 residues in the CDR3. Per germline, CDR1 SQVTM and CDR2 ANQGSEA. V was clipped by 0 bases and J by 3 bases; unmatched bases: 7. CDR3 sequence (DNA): TGCAGCGTTGAAGATCTCATGGGGGGGGAAGAGACCCAGTACTTC. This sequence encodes CSVEDLMGGEETQYF.

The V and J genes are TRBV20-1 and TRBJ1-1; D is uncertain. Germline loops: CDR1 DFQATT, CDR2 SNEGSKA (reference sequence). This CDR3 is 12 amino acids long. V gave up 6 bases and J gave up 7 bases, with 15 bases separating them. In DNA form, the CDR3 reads TGCAGTGCGCGCGACCGCAAGGGTGAAGCTTTCTTT. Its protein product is CSARDRKGEAFF.

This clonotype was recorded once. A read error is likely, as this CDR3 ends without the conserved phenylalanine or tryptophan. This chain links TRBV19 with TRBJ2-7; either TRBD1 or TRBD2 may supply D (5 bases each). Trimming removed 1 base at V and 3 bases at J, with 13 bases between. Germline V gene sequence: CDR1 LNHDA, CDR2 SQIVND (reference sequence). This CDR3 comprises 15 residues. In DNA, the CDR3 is TGTGCCAGTAGTATAGTCGGGACCTACTACTACGAGCAGTACTGC. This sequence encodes CASSIVGTYYYEQYC.

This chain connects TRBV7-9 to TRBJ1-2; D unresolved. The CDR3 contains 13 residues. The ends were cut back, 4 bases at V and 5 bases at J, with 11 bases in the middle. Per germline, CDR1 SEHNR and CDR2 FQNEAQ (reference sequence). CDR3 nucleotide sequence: TGTGCCAGCAGCTCGACTCCGGCTTATGGCTACACCTTC. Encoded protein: CASSSTPAYGYTF.

CDR3 amino acids: CATRPGGAGEQYF. CDR3 coding DNA: TGCGCCACCAGACCTGGGGGAGCGGGTGAGCAGTACTTC. The chain joins TRBV5-1 to TRBJ2-7, with D possibly being TRBD2 (6 bases). The CDR3 extends over 13 amino acids. Germline V gene data show CDR1 as SGHRS and CDR2 as YFSETQ. V lost 9 bases and J lost 7, with 20 bases in between.

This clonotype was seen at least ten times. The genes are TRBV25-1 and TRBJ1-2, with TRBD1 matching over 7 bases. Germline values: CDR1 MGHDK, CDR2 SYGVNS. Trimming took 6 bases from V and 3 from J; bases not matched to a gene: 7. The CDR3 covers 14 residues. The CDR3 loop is CASSYSTGYYGYTF. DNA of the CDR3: TGTGCCAGCAGCTATTCGACAGGGTACTATGGCTACACCTTC.

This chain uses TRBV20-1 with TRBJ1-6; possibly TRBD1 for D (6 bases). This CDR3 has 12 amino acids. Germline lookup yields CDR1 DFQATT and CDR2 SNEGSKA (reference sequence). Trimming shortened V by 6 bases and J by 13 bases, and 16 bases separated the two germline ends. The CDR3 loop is CSAQMGGRPLHF. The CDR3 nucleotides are TGCAGTGCGCAGATGGGGGGCCGGCCCCTCCACTTT.